This T cell receptor (beta chain) was sequenced during a study of cytomegalovirus exposure and HLA in healthy donors. With 60 Vbeta and 13 Jbeta primers, the PCR was carried out. Authors' methods: About 9.9 million of the roughly 77 million unique TCR beta chains counted in a later analysis were shared. TCRdb's copy holds only in-frame clones and misses some; the assay was immunoSEQ multiplex PCR. D and trimming were read from the DNA, whereas the V and J calls and clone size are those reported in that table. The sample carries around 200,000 clones, around three quarters recorded once. Study-wide points: The classifier reportedly diagnosed cytomegalovirus status with high sensitivity and specificity. The study flagged approximately 180 TCR beta chains as cytomegalovirus-associated.

This clone was picked up a small number of times. The antigen remains unidentified. Donors were ostensibly healthy at sampling, although undocumented immune exposures were probable. V was clipped by 4 bases and J by 4 bases; unmatched bases: 6. There are 15 residues in the CDR3. The germline CDR1 and CDR2 sequences are SGHRS and YFSETQ. The receptor's source is a young woman in good health and CMV-seronegative. The sequenced material came from PBMCs. The chain joins TRBV5-1 to TRBJ1-3; TRBD1 aligns across 9 bases. This CDR3 reads CASSEQGAPGNTIYF. DNA of the CDR3: TGCGCCAGCAGCGAACAGGGGGCCCCCGGAAACACCATATATTTT.